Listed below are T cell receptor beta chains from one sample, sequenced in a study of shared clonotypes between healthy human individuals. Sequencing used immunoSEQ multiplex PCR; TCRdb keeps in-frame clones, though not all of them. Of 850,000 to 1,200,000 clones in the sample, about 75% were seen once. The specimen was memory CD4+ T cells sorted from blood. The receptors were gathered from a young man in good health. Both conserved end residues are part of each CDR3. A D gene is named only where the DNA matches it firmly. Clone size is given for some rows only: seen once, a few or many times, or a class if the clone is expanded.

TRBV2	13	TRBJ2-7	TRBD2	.	CASSGPSGAEQYF	TGTGCCAGCAGCGGCCCTAGCGGGGCCGAGCAGTACTTC
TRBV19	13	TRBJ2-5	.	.	CASSRSTPETQYF	TGTGCCAGTAGTCGAAGTACCCCAGAGACCCAGTACTTC
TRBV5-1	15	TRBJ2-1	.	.	CASSSVSSSYNEQFF	TGCGCCAGCAGCTCTGTCAGCAGCTCCTACAATGAGCAGTTCTTC
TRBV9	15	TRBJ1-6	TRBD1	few	CASSALGQGGSPLHF	TGTGCCAGCAGCGCCCTAGGACAGGGAGGTTCACCCCTCCACTTT
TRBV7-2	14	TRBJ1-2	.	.	CASSLKGGSYGYTF	TGTGCCAGCAGCTTAAAGGGAGGGTCCTATGGCTACACCTTC
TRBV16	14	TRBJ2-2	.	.	CASTIGRNTGELFF	TGTGCCAGCACCATCGGACGGAACACCGGGGAGCTGTTTTTT
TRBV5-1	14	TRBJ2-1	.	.	CASSLTAGRDEQFF	TGCGCCAGCAGCTTGACCGCCGGACGCGATGAGCAGTTCTTC
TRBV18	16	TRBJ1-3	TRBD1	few	CASSPRGTGSGNTIYF	TGTGCCAGCTCACCCCGAGGGACAGGCTCTGGAAACACCATATATTTT
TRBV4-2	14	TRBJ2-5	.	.	CASSQDRGVGEQYF	TGTGCCAGCAGCCAAGATAGGGGCGTGGGGGAGCAGTACTTC
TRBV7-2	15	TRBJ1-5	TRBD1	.	CASSPTDRANQPQHF	TGTGCCAGCAGCCCCACTGACAGGGCTAATCAGCCCCAGCATTTT
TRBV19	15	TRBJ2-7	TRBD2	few	CASRDTGTSGYEQYF	TGTGCCAGCCGAGATACAGGGACTAGCGGCTACGAGCAGTACTTC
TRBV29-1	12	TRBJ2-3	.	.	CSIGEGEDTQYF	TGCAGTATCGGGGAAGGGGAAGATACGCAGTATTTT
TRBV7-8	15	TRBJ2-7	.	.	CASSPLGLGPYEQYF	TGTGCCAGCAGCCCCCTGGGTCTAGGCCCCTACGAGCAGTACTTC
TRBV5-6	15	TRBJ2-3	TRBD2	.	CASSLRSGSRDTQYF	TGTGCCAGCAGCCTTAGGAGCGGGAGTCGAGATACGCAGTATTTT
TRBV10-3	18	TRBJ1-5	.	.	CAISESAFAGDSNQPQHF	TGTGCCATCAGTGAGTCGGCGTTCGCCGGTGACAGCAATCAGCCCCAGCATTTT
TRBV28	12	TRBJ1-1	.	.	CASSFVDTEAFF	TGTGCCAGCAGTTTTGTGGACACTGAAGCTTTCTTT
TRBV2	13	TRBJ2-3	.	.	CASSEAQADTQYF	TGTGCCAGCAGTGAAGCGCAGGCAGATACGCAGTATTTT